Below are 26 T cell receptor beta chains sequenced from a single sample in a study of cytomegalovirus exposure and HLA in healthy donors (dated 2017 in TCRdb). Preparation of the library involved the immunoSEQ multiplex PCR assay. For the multiplex PCR, a mixture combining 60 forward primers for TCR Vbeta segments and 13 reverse primers for TCR Jbeta segments was used. What TCRdb holds here is the immuneACCESS table cut down to in-frame rearrangements. Part of the clones is not present; checked against another copy, under half of the missing clones reflect an unresolved V gene, and the others are unexplained. This sample gives about 76,000 clones in total; around 80% of them show up just once. 12% of the sample comes from the top ten. What was sequenced was PBMCs. The receptors stem from a male donor in good health and CMV-seropositive.

V is TRBV30 and J is TRBJ2-5; D not resolved. Germline CDR1 and CDR2: GTSNPN and SVGIG (reference sequence). Trimming pared 0 bases from V and 1 base from J, leaving 9 bases between. The CDR3 runs 14 residues. DNA of the CDR3: TGTGCCTGGAGTGTAGGCGGTTCCCAAGAGACCCAGTACTTC. This sequence encodes CAWSVGGSQETQYF. Looking up the rest from reference TRBV30 and TRBJ2-5 gives the full variable domain: SQTIHQWPATLVQPVGSPLSLECTVEGTSNPNLYWYRQAAGRGLQLLFYSVGIGQISSEVPQNLSASRPQDRQFILSSKKLLLSDSGFYLCAWSVGGSQETQYFGPGTRLLVL.

V and J are TRBV9 and TRBJ2-2; D is possibly TRBD2 (6 bases). Germline V gene lookup returns CDR1 SGDLS and CDR2 YYNGEE. This CDR3 comprises 13 residues. Trimming took off 4 bases at V and 5 bases at J, with 9 bases between the two ends. CDR3 sequence (DNA): TGTGCCAGCAGCATCCGGGAGACCGGGGAGCTGTTTTTT. It yields the protein CASSIRETGELFF.

This sequence joins TRBV15 and TRBJ2-1, with 7 bases lining up with TRBD1. In germline, CDR1 is LNHNV, CDR2 YYDKDF (reference sequence). After removal of 0 bases from V and 2 bases from J, the junction contained 4 bases not matched to a gene. CDR3 length equals 16 residues. CDR3 sequence reads: CATSRDRGQPYNEQFF. CDR3 coding DNA: TGTGCCACCAGCAGAGATCGGGGACAGCCCTACAATGAGCAGTTCTTC.

This clone was found a few times. The V call is TRBV7-2, the J call TRBJ2-5; 8 positions agree with TRBD2. Germline V gene data show CDR1 as SGHTA and CDR2 as FQGNSA. This CDR3 region has 15 residues. The V and J ends lost 5 bases and 4 bases, in that order; junction bases with no gene match: 9. CDR3 bases: TGTGCCAGCAGCCCCCGACGGGGGGGAGGAGAGACCCAGTACTTC. Amino acid sequence: CASSPRRGGGETQYF.

This clone has only a few counts. This rearrangement joins TRBV7-2 to TRBJ2-3, with 15 bases lining up with TRBD2. The V gene's germline CDR1 is SGHTA and CDR2 FQGNSA. V lost 5 bases and J lost 5; bases outside the gene matches: 5. The CDR3 has 16 residues. The CDR3 here is CASSPLGLAGGDTQYF. The CDR3 DNA sequence: TGTGCCAGCAGCCCCTTGGGACTAGCGGGGGGAGATACGCAGTATTTT. The variable domain in full, completed from reference TRBV7-2 and TRBJ2-3, reads GAGVSQSPSNKVTEKGKDVELRCDPISGHTALYWYRQSLGQGLEFLIYFQGNSAPDKSGLPSDRFSAERTGGSVSTLTIQRTQQEDSAVYLCASSPLGLAGGDTQYFGPGTRLTVL.

The CDR3 sequence: CASSPGLAGAKYQETQYF. The CDR3 DNA reads as TGTGCCAGCAGCCCCGGACTAGCGGGGGCCAAGTACCAAGAGACCCAGTACTTC. The rearrangement links TRBV9 to TRBJ2-5; 13 bases fit TRBD2. V gave up 4 bases and J gave up 0 bases; unmatched junction bases: 9. The CDR3 contains 18 residues. Germline V gene sequence: CDR1 SGDLS, CDR2 YYNGEE. Full variable domain (rest looked up from reference TRBV9 and TRBJ2-5): DSGVTQTPKHLITATGQRVTLRCSPRSGDLSVYWYQQSLDQGLQFLIQYYNGEERAKGNILERFSAQQFPDLHSELNLSSLELGDSALYFCASSPGLAGAKYQETQYFGPGTRLLVL.

The gene calls are TRBV29-1 and TRBJ2-5; 10 bases align to TRBD1. In germline, CDR1 is SQVTM, CDR2 ANQGSEA. V shed 4 bases, J shed 1 base, and the junction held 0 bases outside the gene matches. The CDR3 sequence is 13 residues long. CDR3: CSVGTGGQETQYF. CDR3 DNA sequence: TGCAGCGTTGGGACAGGGGGCCAAGAGACCCAGTACTTC.

This chain joins TRBV19 and TRBJ2-7; D is possibly TRBD1 (7 bases). The CDR3 is 13 residues long. CDR1 LNHDA and CDR2 SQIVND come from the germline V gene (reference sequence). The V and J ends lost 10 bases and 5 bases respectively, with 18 bases between them. The CDR3 loop is CATARAGGNEQYF. As DNA, the CDR3 is TGTGCCACTGCAAGGGCAGGGGGGAACGAGCAGTACTTC.

This chain's CDR3 is CAWNRDGNGYTF. CDR3 DNA sequence: TGTGCCTGGAACAGGGACGGGAATGGCTACACCTTC. The chain joins TRBV30 to TRBJ1-2, with D possibly TRBD1 on 6 matching bases. Trimming cost V 4 bases and J 6 bases, with 12 bases left between them. This CDR3 contains 12 residues. From germline, CDR1 is GTSNPN and CDR2 SVGIG (reference sequence). The full variable domain, completed using reference TRBV30 and TRBJ1-2, is SQTIHQWPATLVQPVGSPLSLECTVEGTSNPNLYWYRQAAGRGLQLLFYSVGIGQISSEVPQNLSASRPQDRQFILSSKKLLLSDSGFYLCAWNRDGNGYTFGSGTRLTVV.

This chain links TRBV19 with TRBJ1-4, with 8 bases fitting TRBD1. Germline CDR1 reads LNHDA; CDR2 reads SQIVND (reference sequence). Germline trimming cut 3 bases from V and 2 bases from J; bases unmatched to any gene: 5. The CDR3 sequence is 16 residues long. The CDR3 nucleotides read TGTGCCAGTAGTATTGCAGGGGGCGGCACTAATGAAAAACTGTTTTTT. Translation gives CASSIAGGGTNEKLFF.

The chain recombines TRBV10-3 with TRBJ2-7, with TRBD1 matching 8 bases. The junction had 4 bases not matched to a gene; V was cut back by 1 base and J by 2 bases. This CDR3 has 15 residues. In germline, CDR1 is ENHRY, CDR2 SYGVKD. The CDR3 loop reads CAISEFDRGTYEQYF. In DNA form, the CDR3 reads TGTGCCATCAGTGAGTTTGACAGGGGTACCTACGAGCAGTACTTC.

The chain couples TRBV4-2 to TRBJ2-7; D is possibly TRBD2 (6 bases). The CDR3 spans 16 residues. V was cut by 0 bases and J by 4 bases, with 16 bases left in between. From germline, CDR1 is LGHNA and CDR2 YNFKEQ. The CDR3 protein is CASSQDLTGARYEQYF. DNA for the CDR3: TGTGCCAGCAGCCAAGATTTGACGGGAGCCCGTTACGAGCAGTACTTC.

The rearrangement links TRBV4-1 to TRBJ2-1, with TRBD2 matching over 11 bases. J gave up 3 bases and V 6 bases, and 4 bases lay outside the gene matches. The CDR3 is 15 residues long. From germline, CDR1 is MGHRA and CDR2 YSYEKL. CDR3 amino acids: CASRGLAGGYNEQFF. The CDR3 coding sequence is TGCGCCAGCAGGGGCCTAGCGGGGGGCTACAATGAGCAGTTCTTC.

This clone turned up a few times. The chain couples TRBV27 to TRBJ2-3; TRBD1 aligns across 7 bases. CDR1 is MNHEY and CDR2 is SMNVEV in the germline V gene (reference sequence). The CDR3 sequence is 17 residues long. V lost 8 bases and J lost 3; bases outside the gene matches: 17. The CDR3 sequence: CASSRTGRIQGTDTQYF. CDR3 DNA: TGTGCCAGCTCAAGGACAGGAAGAATACAAGGAACAGATACGCAGTATTTT.

This clone was counted between two and nine times. The chain couples TRBV18 to TRBJ1-5, with a possible D match to TRBD1 (6 bases). The CDR3 covers 13 residues. Trimming stripped 2 bases from V and 6 bases from J, with 8 bases between. The germline V gene encodes CDR1 KGHSH and CDR2 LQKENI. The CDR3 DNA reads as TGTGCCAGCTCACCAGGGGACATTCAGCCCCAGCATTTT. Its protein is CASSPGDIQPQHF.

This chain connects TRBV6-6 to TRBJ1-2; D remains unclear. Germline V gives CDR1 MNHNY, CDR2 SVGAGI (reference sequence). The CDR3 runs 14 residues. V lost 4 bases and J 1 base, leaving 10 bases between the germline ends. The DNA for the CDR3 is TGTGCCAGCAGTTCGACGGGATATAACTATGGCTACACCTTC. Protein sequence: CASSSTGYNYGYTF.

The rearrangement links TRBV5-6 to TRBJ2-1; maybe TRBD2 (5 bases). CDR1 SGHDT and CDR2 YYEEEE come from the germline V gene. This CDR3 spans 13 amino acids. V was shortened by 4 bases and J by 8 bases, with 13 bases between the two germline ends. The DNA for the CDR3 is TGTGCCAGCAGCGGACTGGGCTTCGATGAGCAGTTCTTC. This translates into CASSGLGFDEQFF.

Only a few counts were recorded for this clone. The V call is TRBV6-1, the J call TRBJ1-5, with D possibly matching TRBD1 (6 bases). The CDR3 length is 13 residues. The germline V gene encodes CDR1 MNHNS and CDR2 SASEGT. V was pared by 6 bases and J by 4 bases, with 10 bases between. The CDR3: CASRGRGNQPQHF. CDR3 in DNA: TGTGCCAGCAGGGGCAGGGGTAATCAGCCCCAGCATTTT.

The chain combines TRBV11-2 with TRBJ1-4, with 7 positions matching TRBD1. This CDR3 comprises 13 residues. V was clipped by 5 bases and J by 8 bases; unmatched bases: 5. The V gene's germline CDR1 is SGHAT and CDR2 FQNNGV. CDR3 in DNA: TGTGCCAGCAGCCGGGACAGTCAGGAAAAACTGTTTTTT. It specifies CASSRDSQEKLFF.

V and J are TRBV6-4 and TRBJ2-3; tentative D call: TRBD2 (6 bases). The CDR3 extends over 17 amino acids. The ends were cut back, 0 bases at V and 6 bases at J, with 19 bases in the middle. Looked up from germline, CDR1 is MRHNA and CDR2 is SNTAGT. CDR3 coding DNA: TGTGCCAGCAGTGACTCGTTTGTAAACGGGAGTAGGGATACGCAGTATTTT. Protein sequence: CASSDSFVNGSRDTQYF.

The CDR3 protein is CATGGQGARAGREQYF. The CDR3 nucleotides are TGTGCCACTGGAGGACAGGGAGCACGAGCGGGTCGCGAGCAGTACTTC. The chain recombines TRBV19 with TRBJ2-7; 8 bases align to TRBD1. The CDR3 runs 16 residues. CDR1 and CDR2 from the germline V gene are LNHDA and SQIVND (reference sequence). The V and J ends lost 10 bases and 6 bases, in that order; junction bases with no gene match: 20. Full variable domain (missing parts from reference TRBV19 and TRBJ2-7): DGGITQSPKYLFRKEGQNVTLSCEQNLNHDAMYWYRQDPGQGLRLIYYSQIVNDFQKGDIAEGYSVSREKKESFPLTVTSAQKNPTAFYLCATGGQGARAGREQYFGPGTRLTVT.

The chain recombines TRBV11-3 with TRBJ2-1, with 8 nucleotides matching TRBD2. The CDR3 contains 15 residues. V lost 4 bases, J lost 9 bases, and 11 bases stayed unmatched. The germline CDR1 and CDR2 sequences are SGHNT and YENEEA. The CDR3 region is CASSSQPGLGAEQFF. For the CDR3, the DNA is TGTGCCAGCAGCTCCCAACCGGGACTAGGGGCTGAGCAGTTCTTC.

The chain uses TRBV6-6 and TRBJ1-6; 7 bases fit TRBD1. Looked up from germline, CDR1 is MNHNY and CDR2 is SVGAGI (reference sequence). Trimming at V came to 2 bases and at J to 8 bases, leaving 3 bases not matched to a gene. The CDR3 is 14 residues long. CDR3 sequence: CASSYGTVDSPLHF. In DNA form, the CDR3 reads TGTGCCAGCAGTTACGGGACAGTGGATTCACCCCTCCACTTT.

The rearrangement uses TRBV5-1 and TRBJ2-5, with a weak D call TRBD1 (6 bases). Matching the DNA end better, TRBJ2-7 makes the J call doubtful. Looked up from germline, CDR1 is SGHRS and CDR2 is YFSETQ. This CDR3 comprises 16 residues. In nucleotides, the CDR3 is TGCGCCAGCAGCCTGGAACAGGGTATACTCTCCTACGAGCAGTACTTC. Encoded protein: CASSLEQGILSYEQYF.

The rearrangement uses TRBV19 and TRBJ2-5; D perhaps matches TRBD2 (5 bases). V lost 6 bases, J lost 5 bases, and 19 bases lay in between. Germline lookup yields CDR1 LNHDA and CDR2 SQIVND (reference sequence). The CDR3 is 15 amino acids. The CDR3 sequence is CASRNSGNRRETQYF. In nucleotides, the CDR3 is TGTGCCAGTAGGAATTCCGGGAACCGCCGGGAGACCCAGTACTTC.

In nucleotides, the CDR3 is TGTGCCAGCAGCCCGACGGGCTACGAGCAGTACTTC. It codes for CASSPTGYEQYF. The genes are TRBV11-2 and TRBJ2-7; no clear D gene. There are 12 residues in the CDR3. Germline assignment: CDR1 SGHAT and CDR2 FQNNGV. V lost 5 bases and J lost 3, with 8 bases in between.